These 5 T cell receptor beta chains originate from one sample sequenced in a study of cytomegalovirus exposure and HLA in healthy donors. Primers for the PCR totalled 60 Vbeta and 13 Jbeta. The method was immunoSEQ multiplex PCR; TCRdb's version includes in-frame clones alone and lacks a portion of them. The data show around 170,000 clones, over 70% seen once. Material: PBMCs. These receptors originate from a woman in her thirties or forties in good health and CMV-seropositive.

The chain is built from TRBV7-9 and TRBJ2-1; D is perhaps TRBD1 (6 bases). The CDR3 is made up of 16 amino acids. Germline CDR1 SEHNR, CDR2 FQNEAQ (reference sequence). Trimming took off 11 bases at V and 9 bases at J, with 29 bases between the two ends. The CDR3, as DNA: TGTGCCGGGGGCTCCCAGTGGGGCAGGCCAAACACTGAGCAGTTCTTC. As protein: CAGGSQWGRPNTEQFF.

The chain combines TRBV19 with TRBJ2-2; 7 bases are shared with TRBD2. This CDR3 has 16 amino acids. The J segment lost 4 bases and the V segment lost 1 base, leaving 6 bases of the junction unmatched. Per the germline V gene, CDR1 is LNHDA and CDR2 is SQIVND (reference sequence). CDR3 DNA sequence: TGTGCCAGTAGTATAGGCCTAGCGGTGCCCACCGGGGAGCTGTTTTTT. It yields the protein CASSIGLAVPTGELFF.

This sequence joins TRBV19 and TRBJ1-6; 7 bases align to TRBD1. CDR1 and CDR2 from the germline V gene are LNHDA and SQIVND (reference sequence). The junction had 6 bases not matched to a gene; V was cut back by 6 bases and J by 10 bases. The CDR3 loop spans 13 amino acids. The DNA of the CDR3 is TGTGCCAGTAGGGTTACAGGGGAATCACCCCTCCACTTT. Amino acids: CASRVTGESPLHF.

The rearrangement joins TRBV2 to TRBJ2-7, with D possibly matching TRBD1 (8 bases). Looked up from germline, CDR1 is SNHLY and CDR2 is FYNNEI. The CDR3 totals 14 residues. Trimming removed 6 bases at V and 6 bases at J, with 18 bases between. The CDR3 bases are TGTGCCAGCAGCTCCCGGACAGGGAGGGGCGAGCAGTACTTC. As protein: CASSSRTGRGEQYF. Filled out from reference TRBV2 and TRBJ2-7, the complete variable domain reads EPEVTQTPSHQVTQMGQEVILRCVPISNHLYFYWYRQILGQKVEFLVSFYNNEISEKSEIFDDQFSVERPDGSNFTLKIRSTKLEDSAMYFCASSSRTGRGEQYFGPGTRLTVT.

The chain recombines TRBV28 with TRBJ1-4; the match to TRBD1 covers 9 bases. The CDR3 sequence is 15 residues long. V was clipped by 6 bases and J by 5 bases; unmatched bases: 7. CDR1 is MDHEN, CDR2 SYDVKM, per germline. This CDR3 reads CASRPQGQGNEKLFF. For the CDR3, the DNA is TGTGCCAGCAGGCCTCAAGGACAGGGGAATGAAAAACTGTTTTTT.